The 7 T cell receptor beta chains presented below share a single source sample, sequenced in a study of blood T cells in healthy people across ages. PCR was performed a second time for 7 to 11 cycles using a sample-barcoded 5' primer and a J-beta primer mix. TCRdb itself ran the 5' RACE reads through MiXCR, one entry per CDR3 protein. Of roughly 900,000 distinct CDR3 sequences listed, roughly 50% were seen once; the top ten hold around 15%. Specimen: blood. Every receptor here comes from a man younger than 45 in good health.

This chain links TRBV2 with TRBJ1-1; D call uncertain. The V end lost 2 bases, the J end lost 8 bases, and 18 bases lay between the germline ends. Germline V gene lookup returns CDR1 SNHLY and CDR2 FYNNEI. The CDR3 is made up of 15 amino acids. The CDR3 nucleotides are TGTGCCAGCAGTGAATCCGACCCATTCTATTCGGAAGCTTTCTTT. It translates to CASSESDPFYSEAFF.

CDR3 loop: CASRSTGGEAFF. For the CDR3, the DNA is TGTGCCAGCAGATCCACAGGGGGCGAAGCTTTCTTT. The chain recombines TRBV12-3 or TRBV12-4 with TRBJ1-1, with 9 bases matching TRBD1. J was trimmed by 8 bases and V by 6 bases; bases with no gene match: 4. This CDR3 region has 12 residues.

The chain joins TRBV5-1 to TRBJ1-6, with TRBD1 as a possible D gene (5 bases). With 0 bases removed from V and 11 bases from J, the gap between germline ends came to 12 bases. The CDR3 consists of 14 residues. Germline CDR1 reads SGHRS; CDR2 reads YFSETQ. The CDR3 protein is CASSLVQPGPPLHF. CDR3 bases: TGCGCCAGCAGCTTGGTCCAACCGGGACCACCCCTCCACTTT. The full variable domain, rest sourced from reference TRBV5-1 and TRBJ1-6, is KAGVTQTPRYLIKTRGQQVTLSCSPISGHRSVSWYQQTPGQGLQFLFEYFSETQRNKGNFPGRFSGRQFSNSRSEMNVSTLELGDSALYLCASSLVQPGPPLHFGNGTRLTVT.

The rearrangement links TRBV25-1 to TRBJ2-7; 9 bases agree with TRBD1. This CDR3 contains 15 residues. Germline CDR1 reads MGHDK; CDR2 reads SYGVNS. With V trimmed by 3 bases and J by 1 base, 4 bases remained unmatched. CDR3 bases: TGTGCCAGCAGTGACGGGACAGGGTTTTCCTACGAGCAGTACTTC. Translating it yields CASSDGTGFSYEQYF.

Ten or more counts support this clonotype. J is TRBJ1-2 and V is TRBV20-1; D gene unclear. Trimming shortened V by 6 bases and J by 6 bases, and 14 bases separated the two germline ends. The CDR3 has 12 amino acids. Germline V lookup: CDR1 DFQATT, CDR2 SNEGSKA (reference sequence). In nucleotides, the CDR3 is TGCAGTGCCCCCAGCGGGGAGGATGGCTACACCTTC. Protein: CSAPSGEDGYTF.

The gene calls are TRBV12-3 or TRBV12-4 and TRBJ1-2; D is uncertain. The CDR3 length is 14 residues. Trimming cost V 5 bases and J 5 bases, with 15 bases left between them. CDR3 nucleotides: TGTGCCAGCAGTCTTTCCGGTAACAGTTATGGCTACACCTTC. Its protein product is CASSLSGNSYGYTF.

CDR3 in amino acids: CASSPGQGGVCNSPLHF. Written as DNA, the CDR3 is TGTGCCAGCAGTCCGGGACAGGGGGGAGTTTGCAATTCACCCCTCCACTTT. The chain links TRBV28 to TRBJ1-6; 11 nucleotides agree with TRBD1. V was clipped by 5 bases and J by 7 bases; unmatched bases: 10. The V gene's germline CDR1 is MDHEN and CDR2 SYDVKM. There are 17 residues in the CDR3.